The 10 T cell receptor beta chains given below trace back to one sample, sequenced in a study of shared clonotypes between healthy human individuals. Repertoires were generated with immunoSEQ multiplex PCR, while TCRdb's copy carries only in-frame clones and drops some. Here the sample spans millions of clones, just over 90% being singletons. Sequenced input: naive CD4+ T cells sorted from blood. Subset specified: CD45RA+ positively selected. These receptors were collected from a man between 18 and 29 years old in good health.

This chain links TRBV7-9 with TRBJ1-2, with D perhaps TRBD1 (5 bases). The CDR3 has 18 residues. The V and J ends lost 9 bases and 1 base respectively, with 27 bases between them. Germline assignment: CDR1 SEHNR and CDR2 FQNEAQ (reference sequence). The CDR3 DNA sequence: TGTGCCAGTCAACCTCATGGGGGGAGGCTGGGAGATAACTATGGCTACACCTTC. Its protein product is CASQPHGGRLGDNYGYTF.

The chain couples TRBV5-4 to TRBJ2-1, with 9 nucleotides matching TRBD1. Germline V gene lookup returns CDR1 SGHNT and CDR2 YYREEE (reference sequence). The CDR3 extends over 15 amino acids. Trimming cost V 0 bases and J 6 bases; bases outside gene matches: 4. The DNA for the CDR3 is TGTGCCAGCAGCTTGGGGGACAGGGAGGTCAATGAGCAGTTCTTC. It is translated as CASSLGDREVNEQFF.

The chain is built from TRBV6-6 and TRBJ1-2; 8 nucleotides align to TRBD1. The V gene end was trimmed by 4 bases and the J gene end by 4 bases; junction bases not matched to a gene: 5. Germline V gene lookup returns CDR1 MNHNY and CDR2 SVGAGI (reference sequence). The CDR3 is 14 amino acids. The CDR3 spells CASSLGQAGYGYTF. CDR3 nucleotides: TGTGCCAGCAGTTTGGGACAGGCGGGCTATGGCTACACCTTC.

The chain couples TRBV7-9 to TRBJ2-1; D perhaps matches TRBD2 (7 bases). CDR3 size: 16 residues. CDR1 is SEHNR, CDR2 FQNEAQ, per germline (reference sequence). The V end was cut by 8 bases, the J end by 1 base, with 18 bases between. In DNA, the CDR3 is TGTGCCAGCGCCACAATACGGGGGGCGTCCTACAATGAGCAGTTCTTC. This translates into CASATIRGASYNEQFF.

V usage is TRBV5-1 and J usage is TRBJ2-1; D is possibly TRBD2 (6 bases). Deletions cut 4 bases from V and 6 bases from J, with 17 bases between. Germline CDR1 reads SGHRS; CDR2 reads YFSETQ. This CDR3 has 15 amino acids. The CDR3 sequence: CASSLDWGGINEQFF. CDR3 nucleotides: TGCGCCAGCAGCCTGGATTGGGGCGGGATCAATGAGCAGTTCTTC.

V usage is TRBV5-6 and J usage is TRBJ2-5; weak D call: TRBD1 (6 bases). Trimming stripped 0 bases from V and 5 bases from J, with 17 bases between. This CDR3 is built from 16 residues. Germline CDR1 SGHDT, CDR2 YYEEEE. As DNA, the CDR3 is TGTGCCAGCAGCTTGGATTTCAGGGGCGTGGGGGAGACCCAGTACTTC. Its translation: CASSLDFRGVGETQYF. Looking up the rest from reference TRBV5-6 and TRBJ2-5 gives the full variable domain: DAGVTQSPTHLIKTRGQQVTLRCSPKSGHDTVSWYQQALGQGPQFIFQYYEEEERQRGNFPDRFSGHQFPNYSSELNVNALLLGDSALYLCASSLDFRGVGETQYFGPGTRLLVL.

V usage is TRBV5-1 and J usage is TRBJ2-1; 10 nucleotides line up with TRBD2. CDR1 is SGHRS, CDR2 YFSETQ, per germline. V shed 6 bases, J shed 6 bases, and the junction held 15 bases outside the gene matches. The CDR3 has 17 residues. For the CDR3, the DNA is TGCGCCAGCAAACTACAACCAGCGGGAGGGCCGGGCAATGAGCAGTTCTTC. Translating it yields CASKLQPAGGPGNEQFF.

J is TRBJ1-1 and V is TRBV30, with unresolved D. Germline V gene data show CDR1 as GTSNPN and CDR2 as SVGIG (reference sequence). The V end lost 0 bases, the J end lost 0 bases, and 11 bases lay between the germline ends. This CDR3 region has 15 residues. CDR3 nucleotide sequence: TGTGCCTGGAGTGTATTCGGGCAAATGAACACTGAAGCTTTCTTT. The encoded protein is CAWSVFGQMNTEAFF.

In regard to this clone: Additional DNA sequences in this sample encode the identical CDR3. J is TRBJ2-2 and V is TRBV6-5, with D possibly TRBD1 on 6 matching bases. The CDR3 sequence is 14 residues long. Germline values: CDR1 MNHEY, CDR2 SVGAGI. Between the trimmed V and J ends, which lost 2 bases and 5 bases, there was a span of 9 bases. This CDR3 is CASSYTRGTGELFF. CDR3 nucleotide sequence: TGTGCCAGCAGTTACACCAGGGGAACCGGGGAGCTGTTTTTT.

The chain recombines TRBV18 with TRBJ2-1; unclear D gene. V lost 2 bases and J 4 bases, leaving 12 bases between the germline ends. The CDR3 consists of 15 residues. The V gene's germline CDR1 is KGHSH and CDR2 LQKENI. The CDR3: CASSPSARTYNEQFF. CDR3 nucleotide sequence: TGTGCCAGCTCACCATCCGCCAGAACATACAATGAGCAGTTCTTC.